This is a list of T cell receptor beta chains from one sample in a study of OX40 agonist ivuxolimab in advanced cancers. Using immunoSEQ multiplex PCR, the repertoire was profiled, and TCRdb retains in-frame clones only, with some absent. The data show roughly 88,000 clones, with around 87% seen just once and around 4% held by the top ten. The sequencing used CD4+ or CD8+ T cells sorted from blood, collected in a trial of the OX40 agonist ivuxolimab. These receptors were collected from an adult with an advanced solid tumor such as melanoma, head and neck, liver or kidney cancer. The CDR3 runs from the conserved cysteine through the conserved F or W. Each record gives: J gene, clone size, V gene, CDR3 protein. Not all rows give a size; the values are once, few, many and, for expanded clones, a class.

TRBJ1-5 | - | TRBV19 | CASSIPAGHGQVNQPQHF
TRBJ2-1 | - | TRBV18 | CASSGQGVYNEQFF
TRBJ1-1 | once | TRBV30 | CAWSVPWGRGGTEAFF
TRBJ1-5 | - | TRBV29-1 | CSVSSQGQDGQPQHF
TRBJ1-1 | - | TRBV21-1 | CATPGGLGYTEAFF
TRBJ2-1 | - | TRBV10-3 | CAIGAVNEQFF
TRBJ2-4 | - | TRBV7-6 | CASGPTSGRAPNIQYF
TRBJ1-2 | once | TRBV6-1 | CASSDKQGYYGYTF
TRBJ2-5 | - | TRBV5-1 | CASSLGGWQETQYF
TRBJ1-5 | - | TRBV2 | CASSEGFRQPQHF
TRBJ2-7 | - | TRBV5-1 | CASKWDRGPYEQYF
TRBJ1-2 | - | TRBV11-2 | CASSLEIRGYGYTF
TRBJ2-7 | once | TRBV5-1 | CASSLEAGSSYEQYF
TRBJ2-3 | - | TRBV30 | CAWRAYRVVGTDTQYF
TRBJ1-5 | once | TRBV7-9 | CASSFSDNQPQHF
TRBJ1-2 | - | TRBV28 | CASSQQGIGVYTF
TRBJ2-1 | - | TRBV6-6 | CASTLWSGRNNEQFF
TRBJ1-5 | - | TRBV19 | CASSIDRDRTHQPQHF
TRBJ2-7 | - | TRBV7-6 | CASSLSVTYEQYF
TRBJ1-5 | - | TRBV9 | CASSRTGGNQPQHF
TRBJ2-3 | - | TRBV11-2 | CASSPIGDGTDTQYF
TRBJ1-1 | - | TRBV6-1 | CASSVSGTEAFF
TRBJ1-5 | - | TRBV2 | CATRGDSNQPQHF
TRBJ2-3 | - | TRBV29-1 | CSVGLAGGPTDTQYF
TRBJ2-2 | - | TRBV7-9 | CASIAGTGELFF
TRBJ1-1 | - | TRBV6-1 | CASSEGRNTEAFF